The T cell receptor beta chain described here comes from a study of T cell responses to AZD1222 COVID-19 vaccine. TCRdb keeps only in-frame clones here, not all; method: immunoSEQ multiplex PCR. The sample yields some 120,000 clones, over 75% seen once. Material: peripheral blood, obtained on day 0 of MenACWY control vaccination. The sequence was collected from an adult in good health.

CDR3 protein: CAWSQGTSGSINEQFF. The CDR3, as DNA: TGTGCCTGGAGTCAGGGGACTAGCGGGAGTATTAATGAGCAGTTCTTC. The chain employs TRBV30 and TRBJ2-1, with 14 bases aligning to TRBD2. This CDR3 comprises 16 residues. The ends lost 2 bases at V and 7 bases at J; junction bases unmatched: 7. Germline V CDR1 and CDR2: GTSNPN, SVGIG (reference sequence).